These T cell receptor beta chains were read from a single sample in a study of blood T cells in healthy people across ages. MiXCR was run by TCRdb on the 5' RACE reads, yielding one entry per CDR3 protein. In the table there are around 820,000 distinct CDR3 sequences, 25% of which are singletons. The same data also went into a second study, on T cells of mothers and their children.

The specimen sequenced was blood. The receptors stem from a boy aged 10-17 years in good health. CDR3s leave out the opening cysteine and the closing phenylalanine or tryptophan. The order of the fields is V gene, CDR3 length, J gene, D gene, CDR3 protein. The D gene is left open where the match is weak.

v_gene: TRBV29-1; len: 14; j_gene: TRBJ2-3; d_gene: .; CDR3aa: SVVGAPPTSTDTQY
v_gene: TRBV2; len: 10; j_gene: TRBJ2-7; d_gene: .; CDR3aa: ASTPVWGEQY
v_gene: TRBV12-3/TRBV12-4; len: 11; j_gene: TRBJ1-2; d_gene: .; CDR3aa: ASTTGSQNGYT
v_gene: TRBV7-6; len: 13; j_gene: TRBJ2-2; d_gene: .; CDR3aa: ASSRSGDNTGELF
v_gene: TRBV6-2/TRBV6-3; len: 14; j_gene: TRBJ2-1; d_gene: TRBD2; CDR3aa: ASSYEPTSPGYEQF
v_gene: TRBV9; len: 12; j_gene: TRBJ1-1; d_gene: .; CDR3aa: ASSVDRVDTEAF
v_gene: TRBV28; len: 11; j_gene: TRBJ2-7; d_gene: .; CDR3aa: ASSFSVSYEQY
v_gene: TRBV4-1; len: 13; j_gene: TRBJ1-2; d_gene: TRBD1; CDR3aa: ASSLIRDRDHGYT
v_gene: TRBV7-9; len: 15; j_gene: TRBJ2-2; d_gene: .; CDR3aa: ASSLILGPGGNGELF
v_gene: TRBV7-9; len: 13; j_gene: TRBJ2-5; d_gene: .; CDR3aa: ASSLALLGEETQY
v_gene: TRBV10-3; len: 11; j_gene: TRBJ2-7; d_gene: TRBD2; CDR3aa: ATGGTDHYEQY
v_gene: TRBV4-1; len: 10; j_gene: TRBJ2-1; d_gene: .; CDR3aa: ASSQAYRDKF
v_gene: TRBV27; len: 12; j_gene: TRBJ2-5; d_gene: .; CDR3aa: ATSRGGTYVEQY
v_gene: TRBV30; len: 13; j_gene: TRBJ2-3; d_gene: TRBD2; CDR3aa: AWSVPGGMTDTQY
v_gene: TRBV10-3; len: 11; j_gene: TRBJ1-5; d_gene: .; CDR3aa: AISESIWEPQH
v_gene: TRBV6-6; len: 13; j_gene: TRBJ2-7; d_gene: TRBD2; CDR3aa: ASQGLAGDDYEQY
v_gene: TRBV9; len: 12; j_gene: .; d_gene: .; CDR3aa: ASSGSGTTYEQY
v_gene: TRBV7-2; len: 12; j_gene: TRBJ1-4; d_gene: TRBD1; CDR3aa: ASNPGQGLGKLF
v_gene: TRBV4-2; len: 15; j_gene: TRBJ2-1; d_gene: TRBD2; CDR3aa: ASSQESALAGRYEQF
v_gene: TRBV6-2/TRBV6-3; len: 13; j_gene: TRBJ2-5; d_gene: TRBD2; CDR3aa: ASSTLTSGQETLY
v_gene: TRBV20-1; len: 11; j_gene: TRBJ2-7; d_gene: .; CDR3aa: SARRAVSYEQY
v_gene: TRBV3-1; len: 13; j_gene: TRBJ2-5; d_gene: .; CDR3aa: ASSQRAELIETQY
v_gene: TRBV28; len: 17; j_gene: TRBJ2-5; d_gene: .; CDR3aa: ASSPASGTAIQLQETQY